This T cell receptor (beta chain) is drawn from a study of radiotherapy plus CTLA-4 blockade in lung cancer. The method was immunoSEQ multiplex PCR; TCRdb's version includes in-frame clones alone and lacks a portion of them. This table holds about 40,000 clones, about four fifths found once. This receptor was taken from a human donor with non-small cell lung cancer that progressed on radiotherapy plus ipilimumab. The sequences come from peripheral blood, collected from a patient treated with radiotherapy plus ipilimumab.

This chain's CDR3 is CASSFRVGQTTNEKLFF. The DNA for the CDR3 is TGTGCCAGTAGTTTCAGGGTAGGCCAGACAACTAATGAAAAACTGTTTTTT. The rearrangement joins TRBV19 to TRBJ1-4; D is possibly TRBD1 (5 bases). Deletions cut 5 bases from V and 0 bases from J, with 16 bases between. The CDR3 runs to 17 residues. CDR1 and CDR2 from the germline V gene are LNHDA and SQIVND (reference sequence).